The 25 T cell receptor beta chains below come from one sample, sequenced in a study of blood T cell repertoires in COVID-19. Assay used: immunoSEQ multiplex PCR; TCRdb lists only in-frame clones, some missing. The table lists some 140,000 clones, about 86% of them singletons. The source material was peripheral blood. These receptors were collected from a woman aged 55-70 years with acute or convalescent COVID-19.

The chain is built from TRBV6-6 and TRBJ1-5, with 11 bases fitting TRBD1. CDR1 and CDR2 (germline): MNHNY, SVGAGI (reference sequence). This CDR3 region has 15 residues. V lost 2 bases and J lost 7; bases outside the gene matches: 4. The CDR3 region is CASSYGDRGEQPQHF. CDR3 DNA sequence: TGTGCCAGCAGTTACGGGGACAGGGGGGAACAGCCCCAGCATTTT.

V usage is TRBV5-1 and J usage is TRBJ2-5; D might be TRBD2 (5 bases). CDR3 length equals 15 residues. Trimming removed 0 bases from V and 1 base from J, with 10 bases in between. Germline-derived CDR1 and CDR2 are SGHRS and YFSETQ. The CDR3 nucleotides are TGCGCCAGCAGCTTGGGGACTGGGCCCCAAGAGACCCAGTACTTC. Translation gives CASSLGTGPQETQYF.

The genes are TRBV19 and TRBJ2-6, with TRBD1 matching over 8 bases. The length of the CDR3 is 23 residues. In germline, CDR1 is LNHDA, CDR2 SQIVND (reference sequence). Trimming took 1 base from V and 0 from J; bases not matched to a gene: 20. This chain's CDR3 is CASSIGPQGGVRLLSSGANVLTF. The CDR3 DNA reads TGTGCCAGTAGTATAGGCCCACAGGGGGGTGTCAGATTACTTAGCTCTGGGGCCAACGTCCTGACTTTC. Full variable domain (missing parts from reference TRBV19 and TRBJ2-6): DGGITQSPKYLFRKEGQNVTLSCEQNLNHDAMYWYRQDPGQGLRLIYYSQIVNDFQKGDIAEGYSVSREKKESFPLTVTSAQKNPTAFYLCASSIGPQGGVRLLSSGANVLTFGAGSRLTVL.

For the CDR3, the DNA is TGTGCCAGCTCACCACCCACGGGACTAGCGGGGAATGAGCAGTTCTTC. This gives the protein CASSPPTGLAGNEQFF. J is TRBJ2-1 and V is TRBV18, with TRBD2 matching over 13 bases. The germline gives CDR1 KGHSH, CDR2 LQKENI. The CDR3 runs 16 residues. V lost 0 bases and J lost 7; bases outside the gene matches: 3.

This chain links TRBV19 with TRBJ1-5; D not resolved. CDR3 length: 13 residues. Germline V lookup: CDR1 LNHDA, CDR2 SQIVND (reference sequence). V was pared by 1 base and J by 6 bases, with 7 bases between. The CDR3 region is CASSIGGGQPQHF. For the CDR3, the DNA is TGTGCCAGTAGTATAGGAGGCGGTCAGCCCCAGCATTTT.

A single count supports this clone. V usage is TRBV12-3 or TRBV12-4 and J usage is TRBJ1-2, with D unresolved. The V and J ends lost 8 bases and 7 bases respectively, with 14 bases between them. The CDR3 spans 12 residues. CDR3: CASQTADRGYTF. CDR3 nucleotide sequence: TGTGCCAGCCAAACCGCAGATCGTGGCTACACCTTC.

The V gene is TRBV11-2, the J gene TRBJ2-2; perhaps TRBD1 as D (5 bases). The CDR3 has 15 residues. Trimming removed 1 base from V and 1 base from J, with 7 bases in between. Germline V CDR1 and CDR2: SGHAT, FQNNGV. CDR3 region: CASSLATVNTGELFF. DNA of the CDR3: TGTGCCAGCAGCTTAGCGACAGTGAACACCGGGGAGCTGTTTTTT.

The rearrangement uses TRBV5-1 and TRBJ2-1; TRBD1 matches 7 bases. This CDR3 comprises 16 residues. After removal of 5 bases from V and 4 bases from J, the junction contained 12 bases not matched to a gene. The germline CDR1 and CDR2 sequences are SGHRS and YFSETQ. CDR3 DNA sequence: TGCGCCAGCAGTCACCGGGACAGATATATTTACAATGAGCAGTTCTTC. This gives the protein CASSHRDRYIYNEQFF.

The rearrangement uses TRBV19 and TRBJ2-7, with 8 positions matching TRBD1. This CDR3 is built from 14 residues. With 6 bases clipped from V and 5 bases from J, the junction kept 9 bases outside the gene matches. The germline CDR1 and CDR2 sequences are LNHDA and SQIVND (reference sequence). This CDR3 reads CASRTTGGKDEQYF. The CDR3 nucleotides read TGTGCCAGTAGGACAACAGGGGGTAAGGACGAGCAGTACTTC. Supplemented by reference TRBV19 and TRBJ2-7, the full variable domain reads DGGITQSPKYLFRKEGQNVTLSCEQNLNHDAMYWYRQDPGQGLRLIYYSQIVNDFQKGDIAEGYSVSREKKESFPLTVTSAQKNPTAFYLCASRTTGGKDEQYFGPGTRLTVT.

This chain connects TRBV6-1 to TRBJ1-2; TRBD1 agrees at 8 bases. Trimming removed 2 bases from V and 4 bases from J; junction bases left unmatched: 12. The CDR3 contains 17 residues. From germline, CDR1 is MNHNS and CDR2 SASEGT. The CDR3 sequence is CASSEPSRTGLVYGYTF. The CDR3 nucleotides are TGTGCCAGCAGTGAACCCTCGCGGACAGGGTTAGTCTATGGCTACACCTTC.

The rearrangement joins TRBV6-6 to TRBJ1-2; D possibly corresponds to TRBD1 (5 bases). CDR3 size: 14 residues. Per germline, CDR1 MNHNY and CDR2 SVGAGI (reference sequence). V shed 7 bases and J shed 8 bases, with 20 bases lying between them. The CDR3 loop reads CASTSSQGANGYTF. Written as DNA, the CDR3 is TGTGCCAGCACCTCCTCCCAGGGCGCTAACGGCTACACCTTC.

The rearrangement joins TRBV19 to TRBJ2-7; D ambiguous. V was clipped by 5 bases and J by 1 base, with 15 bases between them. Germline assignment: CDR1 LNHDA and CDR2 SQIVND (reference sequence). This CDR3 comprises 15 residues. CDR3 region: CASSVFPEKSYEQYF. The CDR3 coding sequence is TGTGCCAGTAGTGTCTTCCCGGAGAAGTCCTACGAGCAGTACTTC.

V and J are TRBV28 and TRBJ1-3; maybe TRBD1 (5 bases). V lost 5 bases, J lost 0 bases, and 8 bases lay in between. The V gene's germline CDR1 is MDHEN and CDR2 SYDVKM. The CDR3 contains 14 residues. CDR3 DNA sequence: TGTGCCAGCAGTCGGGGGGGCTCTGGAAACACCATATATTTT. Translated: CASSRGGSGNTIYF. Full variable domain (remainder filled in from reference TRBV28 and TRBJ1-3): DVKVTQSSRYLVKRTGEKVFLECVQDMDHENMFWYRQDPGLGLRLIYFSYDVKMKEKGDIPEGYSVSREKKERFSLILESASTNQTSMYLCASSRGGSGNTIYFGEGSWLTVV.

The V call is TRBV11-3, the J call TRBJ2-1, with TRBD2 as a possible D gene (5 bases). The V gene lost 3 bases and the J gene lost 0 bases, with 15 bases spanning the gap. From germline, CDR1 is SGHNT and CDR2 YENEEA. The CDR3 is made up of 17 amino acids. The CDR3, as DNA: TGTGCCAGCAGCTTCGAGACTACCGGAAGCTCCTACAATGAGCAGTTCTTC. Its translation is CASSFETTGSSYNEQFF.

A few counts support this clone. The chain employs TRBV4-1 and TRBJ1-6; D may be TRBD1 (5 bases). Trimming took off 0 bases at V and 4 bases at J, with 13 bases between the two ends. Germline V gives CDR1 MGHRA, CDR2 YSYEKL. This CDR3 spans 17 amino acids. The CDR3 sequence: CASSQEGRRDYNSPLHF. The DNA for the CDR3 is TGCGCCAGCAGCCAAGAGGGGCGAAGGGATTATAATTCACCCCTCCACTTT.

The V and J genes are TRBV3-1 (or the pseudogene TRBV3-2) and TRBJ1-1, with no clear D. Per germline, CDR1 LGHDT and CDR2 YNNKEL (reference sequence). V was clipped by 1 base and J by 8 bases, with 8 bases between them. This CDR3 is 12 amino acids long. CDR3 sequence reads: CASSQGPTEAFF. The CDR3 region has the DNA TGTGCCAGCAGCCAAGGTCCGACAGAAGCTTTCTTT.

This clone appeared a single time. The V gene is TRBV30, the J gene TRBJ1-6; maybe TRBD1 (5 bases). Germline CDR1 reads GTSNPN; CDR2 reads SVGIG (reference sequence). V dropped 0 bases and J dropped 9 bases, with 12 bases sitting between them. This CDR3 region has 14 residues. The CDR3 is CAWSVLQGGSPLHF. The CDR3 DNA is TGTGCCTGGAGTGTATTGCAGGGAGGTTCACCCCTCCACTTT.

This sequence joins TRBV5-1 and TRBJ2-5; 7 bases align to TRBD1. The CDR3 extends over 15 amino acids. V dropped 3 bases and J dropped 2; count of bases not matched to a gene: 7. Germline V gives CDR1 SGHRS, CDR2 YFSETQ. CDR3 sequence: CASSSAGTEQETQYF. DNA for the CDR3: TGCGCCAGCAGCTCAGCCGGGACAGAGCAAGAGACCCAGTACTTC.

The chain uses TRBV11-2 and TRBJ2-5, with TRBD1 as a possible D gene (5 bases). CDR1 is SGHAT, CDR2 FQNNGV, per germline. V was clipped by 4 bases and J by 1 base, with 16 bases between them. The CDR3 length is 16 residues. CDR3 in amino acids: CASSYSSTGPQETQYF. The CDR3 nucleotides read TGTGCCAGCAGCTACAGCAGTACAGGCCCCCAAGAGACCCAGTACTTC.

The rearrangement links TRBV29-1 to TRBJ2-4, with D unclear. Per germline, CDR1 SQVTM and CDR2 ANQGSEA. The CDR3 totals 15 residues. Trimming removed 0 bases from V and 2 bases from J, with 11 bases in between. DNA of the CDR3: TGCAGCGTTGAAGAACTAAGAGAACCCAAAAACATTCAGTACTTC. Amino acids: CSVEELREPKNIQYF.

This clone was picked up one time. V usage is TRBV18 and J usage is TRBJ2-5; 11 nucleotides line up with TRBD2. This CDR3 comprises 15 residues. The germline V gene has CDR1 KGHSH and CDR2 LQKENI. Trimming took 4 bases from V and 5 from J; bases not matched to a gene: 6. The CDR3 DNA sequence: TGTGCCAGCTCACTTACTAGCGGGGGCGGTGAGACCCAGTACTTC. Its protein is CASSLTSGGGETQYF.

Regarding this clone: The same CDR3 can be traced to other DNA sequences in this sample. The CDR3, as DNA: TGTGCCTGGGACAGGGATAATGAGCAGTTCTTC. Residues: CAWDRDNEQFF. The chain joins TRBV30 to TRBJ2-1; 7 nucleotides line up with TRBD1. CDR1 is GTSNPN and CDR2 is SVGIG in the germline V gene (reference sequence). The CDR3 spans 11 residues. V was clipped by 5 bases and J by 7 bases; unmatched bases: 2.

The V gene is TRBV7-9, the J gene TRBJ1-5; no reliable D call. CDR1 and CDR2 (germline): SEHNR, FQNEAQ (reference sequence). This CDR3 region has 12 residues. Deletions cut 4 bases from V and 4 bases from J, with 5 bases between. The CDR3 protein is CASSSINQPQHF. The CDR3 DNA reads as TGTGCCAGCAGCTCTATAAATCAGCCCCAGCATTTT.

The chain is built from TRBV19 and TRBJ2-3, with a possible D match to TRBD2 (6 bases). Germline CDR1 and CDR2: LNHDA and SQIVND (reference sequence). V lost 1 base and J 4 bases, leaving 12 bases between the germline ends. The CDR3 loop spans 15 amino acids. The CDR3 spells CASSIVGGGADTQYF. CDR3 DNA: TGTGCCAGTAGTATAGTTGGGGGAGGCGCAGATACGCAGTATTTT. Complete variable domain (other parts from reference TRBV19 and TRBJ2-3): DGGITQSPKYLFRKEGQNVTLSCEQNLNHDAMYWYRQDPGQGLRLIYYSQIVNDFQKGDIAEGYSVSREKKESFPLTVTSAQKNPTAFYLCASSIVGGGADTQYFGPGTRLTVL.

CDR3 DNA: TGTGCCATAGGATCCTCAGGCGTTTTGTATGGCTACACCTTC. Protein sequence: CAIGSSGVLYGYTF. The V gene is TRBV28, the J gene TRBJ1-2; unclear D gene. Trimming left V 10 bases short and J 5 bases short, with 20 bases between. This CDR3 contains 14 residues. CDR1 MDHEN and CDR2 SYDVKM come from the germline V gene.